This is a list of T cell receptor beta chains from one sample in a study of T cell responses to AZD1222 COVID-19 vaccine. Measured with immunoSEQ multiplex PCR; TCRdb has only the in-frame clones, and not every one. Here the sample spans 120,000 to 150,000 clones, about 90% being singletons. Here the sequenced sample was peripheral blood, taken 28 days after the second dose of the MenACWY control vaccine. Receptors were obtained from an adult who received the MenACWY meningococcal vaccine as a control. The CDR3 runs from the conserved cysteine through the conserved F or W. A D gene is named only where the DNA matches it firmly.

CDR3 protein: CASSLLAGDAGELFF
CDR3 DNA: TGTGCCAGCAGCTTACTAGCGGGGGACGCCGGGGAGCTGTTTTTT
J gene: TRBJ2-2
V gene: TRBV11-3
D gene: TRBD2

CDR3 protein: CASTQAQGGTEAFF
CDR3 DNA: TGTGCCAGCACCCAGGCGCAGGGAGGGACTGAAGCTTTCTTT
J gene: TRBJ1-1
V gene: TRBV7-2
D gene: -

CDR3 protein: CASKNDRAGNTIYF
CDR3 DNA: TGTGCCAGTAAAAACGACAGGGCTGGAAACACCATATATTTT
J gene: TRBJ1-3
V gene: TRBV19
D gene: TRBD1

CDR3 protein: CAISATDLVGSDTQYF
CDR3 DNA: TGTGCCATCAGCGCAACCGACCTGGTCGGGTCGGATACGCAGTATTTT
J gene: TRBJ2-3
V gene: TRBV10-3
D gene: -

CDR3 protein: CASSPSTVRTEAFF
CDR3 DNA: TGTGCCAGCTCACCGTCGACCGTCCGAACTGAAGCTTTCTTT
J gene: TRBJ1-1
V gene: TRBV18
D gene: -

CDR3 protein: CASSLDVHPGTGRDGYTF
CDR3 DNA: TGTGCCAGCAGCTTAGACGTCCATCCCGGGACAGGGAGGGATGGCTACACCTTC
J gene: TRBJ1-2
V gene: TRBV7-9
D gene: TRBD1

CDR3 protein: CATSERADTQYF
CDR3 DNA: TGTGCCACCAGTGAACGGGCAGATACGCAGTATTTT
J gene: TRBJ2-3
V gene: TRBV24-1
D gene: -

CDR3 protein: CASRPGQRQETQYF
CDR3 DNA: TGTGCCAGCAGACCGGGACAGCGACAAGAGACCCAGTACTTC
J gene: TRBJ2-5
V gene: TRBV27
D gene: TRBD1

CDR3 protein: CASSLSGGSYEQYF
CDR3 DNA: TGTGCCAGCAGTTTATCCGGGGGCTCCTACGAGCAGTACTTC
J gene: TRBJ2-7
V gene: TRBV27
D gene: -

CDR3 protein: CASSLNPRTGEEEKLFF
CDR3 DNA: TGTGCCAGCAGCTTAAACCCCCGGACAGGGGAGGAGGAAAAACTGTTTTTT
J gene: TRBJ1-4
V gene: TRBV11-2
D gene: TRBD1

CDR3 protein: CASSLEGGSGTDTQYF
CDR3 DNA: TGTGCCAGCAGCTTAGAGGGCGGGAGTGGCACAGATACGCAGTATTTT
J gene: TRBJ2-3
V gene: TRBV13
D gene: TRBD2

CDR3 protein: CASRTTGPYEQYF
CDR3 DNA: TGTGCCAGCAGGACGACAGGCCCCTACGAGCAGTACTTC
J gene: TRBJ2-7
V gene: TRBV27
D gene: -

CDR3 protein: CATARTSGRVAKNIQYF
CDR3 DNA: TGTGCCACCGCCCGGACTAGCGGGAGGGTGGCCAAAAACATTCAGTACTTC
J gene: TRBJ2-4
V gene: TRBV25-1
D gene: TRBD2